The 17 T cell receptor beta chains presented below share a single source sample, sequenced in a study of CD8+CD57+ T cells in acquired aplastic anemia. Genomic DNA templated the TCR beta VDJ and CDR3 profiling. TCRdb fed the reads into MiXCR, producing one record per CDR3 protein. Among 55,000 to 60,000 distinct CDR3 sequences listed, approximately 50% were seen once. Patients included in sequencing had previously demonstrated CD8+CD57+ cell expansion by flow cytometry. Sample: sorted CD4+, CD8+, or CD8+CD57+ T cells (not recorded which) from PBMCs. The receptor set was obtained from a human donor with aplastic anemia.

This chain connects TRBV7-9 to TRBJ2-1; no definite D call. Deletions cut 6 bases from V and 6 bases from J, with 9 bases between. The CDR3 has 12 amino acids. Germline V gene lookup returns CDR1 SEHNR and CDR2 FQNEAQ (reference sequence). The CDR3 loop reads CASRGSINEQFF. The DNA of the CDR3 is TGTGCCAGCAGAGGTAGTATCAATGAGCAGTTCTTC.

The table lists this clonotype with many counts. The gene calls are TRBV3-1 and TRBJ2-1; TRBD1 matches at 7 bases. The length of the CDR3 is 13 residues. Germline CDR1 reads LGHDT; CDR2 reads YNNKEL (reference sequence). The V segment lost 3 bases and the J segment 7 bases; nucleotides outside the gene matches: 3. The DNA for the CDR3 is TGTGCCAGCAGCCAGGGACAGCTAAATGAGCAGTTCTTC. It yields the protein CASSQGQLNEQFF.

In its sample, this clonotype was seen a few times. A much larger clonotype is one base distant, so this may be a read error. The chain carries TRBV27 and TRBJ1-6; TRBD1 aligns across 8 bases. Germline trimming cut 2 bases from V and 2 bases from J; bases unmatched to any gene: 8. The CDR3 spans 18 residues. Germline values: CDR1 MNHEY, CDR2 SMNVEV (reference sequence). Here the CDR3 DNA reads TGTGCCAGCAGTTTAGGAAGACAGGGGAGCGCCTATAATTCACCCCTCCACTTT. Translation: CASSLGRQGSAYNSPLHF.

The count of this clonotype is one. Relative to the germline gene, one junction end is altered; a read error may explain this. This rearrangement joins TRBV6-4 to TRBJ1-6; no clear D gene. There are 13 residues in the CDR3. Germline assignment: CDR1 MRHNA and CDR2 SNTAGT. The CDR3 sequence is CASSDSGFSPLRF. The CDR3, as DNA: TGTGCCAGCAGTGACTCTGGGTTTTCACCCCTCCGCTTT.

Here the CDR3 DNA reads TGTGCCAGCAGCTTAGGAGGCAGCGCCTACGAGCAGTACTTC. Translated, it gives CASSLGGSAYEQYF. The rearrangement uses TRBV7-6 and TRBJ2-7, with D unclear. Trimming shortened V by 1 base and J by 2 bases, and 9 bases separated the two germline ends. CDR3 length: 14 residues. The germline CDR1 and CDR2 sequences are SGHVS and FNYEAQ.

V usage is TRBV2 and J usage is TRBJ1-2; perhaps TRBD1 as D (6 bases). V was clipped by 5 bases and J by 9 bases, with 16 bases between them. The length of the CDR3 is 13 residues. Germline V gene lookup returns CDR1 SNHLY and CDR2 FYNNEI. The CDR3 region is CASSYSHRDRYTF. In DNA form, the CDR3 reads TGTGCCAGCAGTTACTCGCACAGGGATCGCTACACCTTC.

This chain uses TRBV20-1 with TRBJ2-5, with TRBD1 identical over 10 bases. The J call could be wrong; TRBJ2-7 is a better fit for the DNA end. This CDR3 has 14 amino acids. CDR1 and CDR2 from the germline V gene are DFQATT and SNEGSKA (reference sequence). The CDR3 bases are TGCAGTGCTAGAGACCGACAGGGGGCGGACGAGCAGTACTTC. Translation gives CSARDRQGADEQYF.

CDR3 sequence: CASSPRTNEKLFF. CDR3 coding DNA: TGTGCCAGCAGCCCGAGAACTAATGAAAAACTGTTTTTT. The V gene is TRBV7-6, the J gene TRBJ1-4; D is unresolved. Per the germline V gene, CDR1 is SGHVS and CDR2 is FNYEAQ. The CDR3 runs 13 residues. The V end was cut by 5 bases, the J end by 1 base, with 5 bases between.

This clonotype has more than one count but fewer than ten. The chain carries TRBV7-3 and TRBJ1-6; D unclear. This CDR3 contains 13 residues. Trimming took 1 base from V and 10 from J, leaving 8 bases between them. CDR1 SGHTA and CDR2 FQGTGA come from the germline V gene. The CDR3 DNA reads as TGTGCCAGCAGCTTAAAGGAGGGATCACCCCTCCACTTT. This gives the protein CASSLKEGSPLHF.

This clonotype was seen ten or more times. The V call is TRBV4-3, the J call TRBJ2-1; D unclear. The CDR3 covers 13 residues. V shed 1 base and J shed 8 bases, with 9 bases lying between them. Germline V gene lookup returns CDR1 LGHNA and CDR2 YSLEER. As DNA, the CDR3 is TGCGCCAGCAGCCAAGTAACGTCGGATGAGCAGTTCTTC. Protein sequence: CASSQVTSDEQFF.

This clonotype was found many times. The V and J genes are TRBV5-8 and TRBJ2-7, with 8 bases aligning to TRBD1. The CDR3 contains 13 residues. Per the germline V gene, CDR1 is SGHTS and CDR2 is YDEGEE. The junction had 2 bases not matched to a gene; V was cut back by 4 bases and J by 2 bases. CDR3 in DNA: TGTGCCAGCAGCGGACAGGGTCCCTACGAGCAGTACGTC. It specifies CASSGQGPYEQYV.

The chain combines TRBV5-1 with TRBJ2-7; D not resolved. CDR3 length: 14 amino acids. The germline V gene has CDR1 SGHRS and CDR2 YFSETQ. V was shortened by 6 bases and J by 0 bases, with 13 bases between the two germline ends. The CDR3 bases are TGCGCCAGCACCCCAAAGACGAGCTCCTACGAGCAGTACTTC. Residues: CASTPKTSSYEQYF.

This rearrangement joins TRBV5-1 to TRBJ1-3, with D possibly being TRBD1 (6 bases). V was clipped by 0 bases and J by 2 bases, with 15 bases between them. Germline V gene lookup returns CDR1 SGHRS and CDR2 YFSETQ. This CDR3 is built from 17 residues. Here the CDR3 reads CASSLAGRGVTGNTIYF. As DNA, the CDR3 is TGCGCCAGCAGCTTGGCCGGCAGGGGCGTCACTGGAAACACCATATATTTT.

This clonotype has more than one count but fewer than ten. V and J are TRBV29-1 and TRBJ2-7; 10 nucleotides match TRBD1. Germline trimming cut 6 bases from V and 5 bases from J; bases unmatched to any gene: 7. This CDR3 comprises 13 residues. Germline V gene lookup returns CDR1 SQVTM and CDR2 ANQGSEA. CDR3: CSVRGQGKNEQYF. The CDR3 bases are TGCAGCGTCCGGGGACAGGGGAAAAACGAGCAGTACTTC.

This clonotype occurred a few times. The rearrangement links TRBV7-9 to TRBJ2-7; D remains unclear. Germline lookup yields CDR1 SEHNR and CDR2 FQNEAQ (reference sequence). There are 12 residues in the CDR3. V was trimmed by 5 bases and J by 1 base, leaving 6 bases between them. CDR3 residues: CASSLQSYEQYV. CDR3 sequence (DNA): TGTGCCAGCAGCCTACAGTCCTACGAGCAGTACGTC.

The sample holds one count of this clonotype. The CDR3 nucleotides are TGTGCCAGCAGCTTGGAACAGGGGGTCTCCTACGAGCAGTACTTC. Amino acids: CASSLEQGVSYEQYF. The V call is TRBV5-5, the J call TRBJ2-7; 8 bases match TRBD1. The V gene's germline CDR1 is SGHKS and CDR2 YYEKEE (reference sequence). After removal of 0 bases from V and 0 bases from J, the junction contained 2 bases not matched to a gene. The CDR3 runs 15 residues.

At least ten counts were recorded for this clonotype. The rearrangement uses TRBV7-9 and TRBJ2-7; no reliable D call. Germline loops: CDR1 SEHNR, CDR2 FQNEAQ (reference sequence). With 1 base removed from V and 6 bases from J, the gap between germline ends came to 10 bases. This CDR3 is 13 amino acids long. CDR3 in amino acids: CASSLGGSPEQYV. The CDR3 DNA is TGTGCCAGCAGCTTAGGGGGTTCTCCCGAGCAGTACGTC.